This T cell receptor (beta chain) came from a study of Graves' ophthalmopathy and Graves' hyperthyroidism. About the study: Peripheral blood was gathered at first diagnosis, ahead of any treatment whatsoever. Findings and caveats of the study: Blood also contained most of the expanded thyroid clonotypes above 0.001 frequency.

Germline V gives CDR1 MNHEY, CDR2 SVGAGI. V was pared by 6 bases and J by 10 bases, with 5 bases of the junction left unmatched. CDR3 length: 13 amino acids. Amplification targeted the TCR beta CDR3 regions, with RNA transcripts as the source material. Second-round multiplex PCR followed a first-round RT-PCR using HTBI primers. TCRdb used MiXCR to reprocess the multiplex PCR reads, holding one entry per CDR3 protein. The profile shows 600,000 to 700,000 distinct CDR3 sequences, about 40% of them singletons. In its sample, this clonotype was seen many times. The target antigen is unknown. In this cohort, patients with other autoimmune diseases, uncontrolled infections, pregnancy or lactation were excluded.

This clonotype was sampled from an adult man with Graves' ophthalmopathy. Source material: peripheral blood. V is TRBV6-5 and J is TRBJ1-6, with 8 bases aligning to TRBD1. CDR3 sequence (DNA): TGTGCCAGCAGGAGGACAGGGATCTCACCCCTCCACTTT. Encoded protein: CASRRTGISPLHF.